This T cell receptor (beta chain) stems from a study of blood T cells in healthy people across ages. To note about this clonotype: A much larger clone differs from this one at a single base, so this may be a read error.

The germline V gene encodes CDR1 SGDLS and CDR2 YYNGEE. CDR3 length equals 16 residues. V gave up 0 bases and J gave up 2 bases, with 12 bases separating them. A second about 7 to 12 cycle PCR used barcoded and J-beta primers. Using its own MiXCR run on the 5' RACE reads, TCRdb lists one record per CDR3 protein. The sample includes approximately 810,000 distinct CDR3 sequences, 29% seen only once; the top ten take approximately 15%. Sequencing was done on a sample of blood. The TCR sequence derives from a woman of 80 years or more in good health. This chain connects TRBV9 to TRBJ2-1; the D gene is possibly TRBD2 (6 bases). The CDR3 region is CASSVGEGLAYNEQFF. CDR3 DNA: TGTGCCAGCAGCGTAGGTGAGGGACTTGCCTACAATGAGCAGTTCTTC.